Following are 28 T cell receptor beta chains from one sample sequenced in a study of T cell changes during pregnancy in multiple sclerosis (dated by TCRdb to between 2018 and 2021). The library was obtained by the immunoSEQ multiplex PCR assay. This is the immuneACCESS table as TCRdb keeps it, with only in-frame sequences that have V and J called. A part of the clones is gone; compared with another copy, unresolved V genes explain less than half, and the rest is unexplained. For this sample there are around 60,000 clones; around 97% appear just once. Around 2.5% of the sample comes from the top ten. Sequences were derived from CD8+ T cells from peripheral blood mononuclear cells, sampled after pregnancy. The receptors originated from a female donor with multiple sclerosis, enrolled in a pregnancy study.

This clone was picked up one time. The genes are TRBV5-6 and TRBJ2-7; tentatively, D is TRBD2 (6 bases). Trimming left V 4 bases short and J 2 bases short, with 13 bases between. CDR3 length: 14 amino acids. Germline lookup yields CDR1 SGHDT and CDR2 YYEEEE. This chain's CDR3 is CASSRSGQAYEQYF. The CDR3 nucleotides read TGTGCCAGCAGCCGCAGCGGGCAGGCCTACGAGCAGTACTTC. Filled out from reference TRBV5-6 and TRBJ2-7, the complete variable domain reads DAGVTQSPTHLIKTRGQQVTLRCSPKSGHDTVSWYQQALGQGPQFIFQYYEEEERQRGNFPDRFSGHQFPNYSSELNVNALLLGDSALYLCASSRSGQAYEQYFGPGTRLTVT.

V is TRBV2 and J is TRBJ1-2; D perhaps matches TRBD1 (6 bases). This CDR3 is 12 amino acids long. The germline V gene encodes CDR1 SNHLY and CDR2 FYNNEI. The V end was cut by 8 bases, the J end by 5 bases, with 12 bases between. In DNA form, the CDR3 reads TGTGCCAGCGAGGGGGAGGGTTATGGCTACACCTTC. Its protein is CASEGEGYGYTF.

Written as DNA, the CDR3 is TGTGCCAGCAGCTTATCCCTCATACTAGCGGGCGTCCTGGAGACCCAGTACTTC. Translating it yields CASSLSLILAGVLETQYF. This chain uses TRBV11-2 with TRBJ2-5; 9 nucleotides line up with TRBD2. Germline loops: CDR1 SGHAT, CDR2 FQNNGV. The CDR3 contains 18 residues. The junction had 15 bases not matched to a gene; V was cut back by 2 bases and J by 5 bases.

The chain carries TRBV29-1 and TRBJ2-3, with 11 bases lining up with TRBD2. The germline CDR1 and CDR2 sequences are SQVTM and ANQGSEA. The trim removed 1 base at V and 1 base at J, leaving 4 bases unmatched. The CDR3 covers 16 residues. The chain's CDR3 is CSVEGLAGTGTDTQYF. CDR3 bases: TGCAGCGTTGAAGGACTAGCGGGGACTGGCACAGATACGCAGTATTTT.

The chain recombines TRBV5-1 with TRBJ2-1; 15 bases agree with TRBD2. CDR1 and CDR2 (germline): SGHRS, YFSETQ. The trim removed 4 bases at V and 3 bases at J, leaving 8 bases unmatched. The CDR3 runs 18 residues. The CDR3 region is CASSPGWTSGRVYNEQFF. CDR3 coding DNA: TGCGCCAGCAGCCCGGGTTGGACTAGCGGGAGGGTCTACAATGAGCAGTTCTTC.

J is TRBJ1-3 and V is TRBV28; 8 positions match TRBD1. Germline V gives CDR1 MDHEN, CDR2 SYDVKM. Trimming cost V 6 bases and J 0 bases; bases outside gene matches: 4. The CDR3 has 15 amino acids. CDR3 in amino acids: CASSLTGGSGNTIYF. In DNA form, the CDR3 reads TGTGCCAGCAGCCTTACAGGGGGCTCTGGAAACACCATATATTTT.

The V and J genes are TRBV28 and TRBJ1-1; 7 nucleotides align to TRBD1. The J segment lost 7 bases and the V segment lost 5 bases, leaving 4 bases of the junction unmatched. The CDR3 has 12 amino acids. Germline V gives CDR1 MDHEN, CDR2 SYDVKM. CDR3 DNA sequence: TGTGCCAGCAGTATCGACAGGGTTGAAGCTTTCTTT. This codes for CASSIDRVEAFF.

In nucleotides, the CDR3 is TGCGCCAGCAGCTTGTCGGGACAGGGGAACTACGAGCAGTACTTC. Protein sequence: CASSLSGQGNYEQYF. This sequence joins TRBV5-1 and TRBJ2-7, with TRBD1 matching 10 bases. The germline gives CDR1 SGHRS, CDR2 YFSETQ. Trimming removed 1 base from V and 3 bases from J; junction bases left unmatched: 4. This CDR3 spans 15 amino acids. Full variable domain (rest looked up from reference TRBV5-1 and TRBJ2-7): KAGVTQTPRYLIKTRGQQVTLSCSPISGHRSVSWYQQTPGQGLQFLFEYFSETQRNKGNFPGRFSGRQFSNSRSEMNVSTLELGDSALYLCASSLSGQGNYEQYFGPGTRLTVT.

J is TRBJ2-7 and V is TRBV28, with 9 bases matching TRBD1. The junction had 8 bases not matched to a gene; V was cut back by 5 bases and J by 3 bases. The CDR3 is made up of 15 amino acids. CDR1 and CDR2 (germline): MDHEN, SYDVKM. CDR3 residues: CASSPETGGGYEQYF. In DNA form, the CDR3 reads TGTGCCAGCAGTCCCGAAACAGGGGGCGGCTACGAGCAGTACTTC. Using reference TRBV28 and TRBJ2-7 for the parts outside the CDR3, the full variable domain is DVKVTQSSRYLVKRTGEKVFLECVQDMDHENMFWYRQDPGLGLRLIYFSYDVKMKEKGDIPEGYSVSREKKERFSLILESASTNQTSMYLCASSPETGGGYEQYFGPGTRLTVT.

The rearrangement joins TRBV5-1 to TRBJ2-7, with 7 bases fitting TRBD1. The CDR3 covers 14 residues. J gave up 5 bases and V 2 bases, and 7 bases lay outside the gene matches. Germline CDR1 and CDR2: SGHRS and YFSETQ. This CDR3 is CASSLPGTDDEQYF. CDR3 nucleotides: TGCGCCAGCAGCTTACCAGGGACAGACGACGAGCAGTACTTC. The variable domain in full, completed from reference TRBV5-1 and TRBJ2-7, reads KAGVTQTPRYLIKTRGQQVTLSCSPISGHRSVSWYQQTPGQGLQFLFEYFSETQRNKGNFPGRFSGRQFSNSRSEMNVSTLELGDSALYLCASSLPGTDDEQYFGPGTRLTVT.

The chain recombines TRBV9 with TRBJ2-1, with 9 bases lining up with TRBD2. This CDR3 spans 15 amino acids. V lost 3 bases, J lost 4 bases, and 5 bases stayed unmatched. The germline V gene encodes CDR1 SGDLS and CDR2 YYNGEE. DNA for the CDR3: TGTGCCAGCAGCGCCGTTGGACTAGCGTACAATGAGCAGTTCTTC. Its protein is CASSAVGLAYNEQFF. Full variable domain (rest looked up from reference TRBV9 and TRBJ2-1): DSGVTQTPKHLITATGQRVTLRCSPRSGDLSVYWYQQSLDQGLQFLIQYYNGEERAKGNILERFSAQQFPDLHSELNLSSLELGDSALYFCASSAVGLAYNEQFFGPGTRLTVL.

This rearrangement joins TRBV10-3 to TRBJ1-4; D is undetermined. This CDR3 comprises 18 residues. V was trimmed by 6 bases and J by 1 base, leaving 21 bases between them. The germline V gene has CDR1 ENHRY and CDR2 SYGVKD. The CDR3 loop is CAISPLRVTDVTNEKLFF. The CDR3 DNA follows: TGTGCCATCAGCCCCTTGCGGGTTACCGACGTAACTAATGAAAAACTGTTTTTT.

This chain connects TRBV14 to TRBJ1-2; weak D call: TRBD1 (5 bases). The CDR3 extends over 12 amino acids. The germline V and J ends were trimmed by 5 bases and 8 bases, with 12 bases remaining between them. Looked up from germline, CDR1 is SGHDN and CDR2 is FVKESK. The DNA of the CDR3 is TGTGCCAGCAGCGAACAGGTCGGCGGCTACACCTTC. Translating gives CASSEQVGGYTF.

The chain carries TRBV1 and TRBJ2-3; no DNA check was done on the table's D call, TRBD2. TRBV1 is a pseudogene. The CDR3 has 12 residues. The CDR3 nucleotides read TGCACCAGCAGCCATCTAGAAGATACGCAGTATTTT. This encodes CTSSHLEDTQYF.

The rearrangement uses TRBV2 and TRBJ1-4, with D tentatively TRBD1 (5 bases). Germline CDR1 and CDR2: SNHLY and FYNNEI. V was shortened by 1 base and J by 10 bases, with 13 bases between the two germline ends. This CDR3 spans 14 amino acids. CDR3 residues: CASSEESRARKLFF. The CDR3 DNA follows: TGTGCCAGCAGTGAAGAATCCAGGGCTCGAAAACTGTTTTTT. The full variable domain, in which reference TRBV2 and TRBJ1-4 provide the parts outside the CDR3, is EPEVTQTPSHQVTQMGQEVILRCVPISNHLYFYWYRQILGQKVEFLVSFYNNEISEKSEIFDDQFSVERPDGSNFTLKIRSTKLEDSAMYFCASSEESRARKLFFGSGTQLSVL.

The genes are TRBV27 and TRBJ2-2; TRBD2 matches 13 bases. Trimming took 9 bases from V and 7 from J; bases not matched to a gene: 8. CDR1 and CDR2 (germline): MNHEY, SMNVEV (reference sequence). This CDR3 region has 15 residues. The CDR3 loop is CASTRLAGGSGELFF. CDR3 bases: TGTGCCAGTACCCGACTAGCGGGAGGCAGCGGGGAGCTGTTTTTT.

The chain uses TRBV27 and TRBJ2-1, with 11 positions matching TRBD2. The CDR3 is 15 residues long. Looked up from germline, CDR1 is MNHEY and CDR2 is SMNVEV (reference sequence). After removal of 3 bases from V and 7 bases from J, the junction contained 5 bases not matched to a gene. The CDR3 spells CASSFLTSGSNEQFF. For the CDR3, the DNA is TGTGCCAGCAGTTTTTTAACTAGCGGGAGTAATGAGCAGTTCTTC.

CDR3 bases: TGTGCCTGGAGTGCTGCGGCCCACAATGGCTACACCTTC. Translating gives CAWSAAAHNGYTF. The V gene is TRBV30, the J gene TRBJ1-2; D gene unclear. The germline CDR1 and CDR2 sequences are GTSNPN and SVGIG (reference sequence). The CDR3 runs 13 residues. Trimming shortened V by 1 base and J by 6 bases, and 12 bases separated the two germline ends.

This clone has a single count. The chain uses TRBV29-1 and TRBJ2-5, with 9 bases matching TRBD1. Germline-derived CDR1 and CDR2 are SQVTM and ANQGSEA. This CDR3 has 15 residues. Germline trimming cut 3 bases from V and 5 bases from J; bases unmatched to any gene: 10. Here the CDR3 reads CSVEHGTGRVETQYF. Here the CDR3 DNA reads TGCAGCGTTGAGCACGGGACAGGGCGGGTGGAGACCCAGTACTTC.

The CDR3 coding sequence is TGTGCCAGCAGCCCCTTAGACAGGAATCAGCCCCAGCATTTT. Translation gives CASSPLDRNQPQHF. J is TRBJ1-5 and V is TRBV7-9; D perhaps matches TRBD1 (6 bases). V was shortened by 5 bases and J by 4 bases, with 12 bases between the two germline ends. From germline, CDR1 is SEHNR and CDR2 FQNEAQ (reference sequence). CDR3 length equals 14 residues.

The chain is built from TRBV2 and TRBJ2-3; 8 nucleotides agree with TRBD2. Germline V lookup: CDR1 SNHLY, CDR2 FYNNEI. Trimming at V came to 7 bases and at J to 2 bases, leaving 8 bases not matched to a gene. The CDR3 extends over 15 amino acids. The CDR3 reads CASKKETSDTDTQYF. CDR3 in DNA: TGTGCCAGCAAGAAGGAGACTAGCGACACAGATACGCAGTATTTT.

This clone was counted once. The same CDR3 arises from other DNA sequences in this sample as well. The chain carries TRBV2 and TRBJ2-3, with D possibly TRBD2 on 5 matching bases. V was clipped by 9 bases and J by 5 bases, with 6 bases between them. In germline, CDR1 is SNHLY, CDR2 FYNNEI. The CDR3 extends over 10 amino acids. Written as DNA, the CDR3 is TGTGCCAGTCGGGGAGATACGCAGTATTTT. It codes for CASRGDTQYF.

The chain carries TRBV11-2 and TRBJ2-7, with 11 bases aligning to TRBD2. With V trimmed by 1 base and J by 2 bases, 1 base remained unmatched. Germline-derived CDR1 and CDR2 are SGHAT and FQNNGV. The CDR3 sequence is 15 residues long. As DNA, the CDR3 is TGTGCCAGCAGCTTAGGACTAGCGGGGCCCTACGAGCAGTACTTC. It encodes CASSLGLAGPYEQYF.

The chain recombines TRBV4-2 with TRBJ2-7; 8 bases map to TRBD1. This CDR3 is 16 amino acids long. Germline CDR1 LGHNA, CDR2 YNFKEQ. V dropped 3 bases and J dropped 2; count of bases not matched to a gene: 9. Written as DNA, the CDR3 is TGTGCCAGCAGCCAGGGCCGGGACAGGAGCACCTACGAGCAGTACTTC. Translating it yields CASSQGRDRSTYEQYF.

The table lists this clone with a count of one. This chain links TRBV28 with TRBJ1-2, with unresolved D. The CDR3 length is 13 residues. The V and J ends lost 6 bases and 7 bases respectively, with 15 bases between them. Germline assignment: CDR1 MDHEN and CDR2 SYDVKM. The DNA for the CDR3 is TGTGCCAGCAGCCTCCAGGATCGCTTTGGCTACACCTTC. This gives the protein CASSLQDRFGYTF.

This clone has a single count. The chain uses TRBV4-2 and TRBJ2-2, with 7 bases aligning to TRBD2. This CDR3 spans 17 amino acids. The V gene end was trimmed by 4 bases and the J gene end by 5 bases; junction bases not matched to a gene: 13. The germline gives CDR1 LGHNA, CDR2 YNFKEQ. CDR3 sequence (DNA): TGTGCCAGCAGCCCTCGACTAAGCGGGATAGGTACCGGGGAGCTGTTTTTT. The encoded protein is CASSPRLSGIGTGELFF.

The chain carries TRBV19 and TRBJ2-7; 16 nucleotides match TRBD2. Trimming removed 4 bases from V and 0 bases from J; junction bases left unmatched: 6. The CDR3 contains 18 residues. Per the germline V gene, CDR1 is LNHDA and CDR2 is SQIVND (reference sequence). The CDR3 sequence: CASSTGTSGRVSSYEQYF. The CDR3 DNA sequence: TGTGCCAGTAGTACTGGGACTAGCGGGAGGGTTAGCTCCTACGAGCAGTACTTC.

The table lists this clone with a count of one. The chain links TRBV7-2 to TRBJ2-7; 10 bases align to TRBD1. The CDR3 runs 16 residues. Germline V gives CDR1 SGHTA, CDR2 FQGNSA. The V segment lost 5 bases and the J segment 4 bases; nucleotides outside the gene matches: 11. In DNA, the CDR3 is TGTGCCAGCAGCGTAATACCGGGACAGGGGTATTACGAGCAGTACTTC. Its protein is CASSVIPGQGYYEQYF.